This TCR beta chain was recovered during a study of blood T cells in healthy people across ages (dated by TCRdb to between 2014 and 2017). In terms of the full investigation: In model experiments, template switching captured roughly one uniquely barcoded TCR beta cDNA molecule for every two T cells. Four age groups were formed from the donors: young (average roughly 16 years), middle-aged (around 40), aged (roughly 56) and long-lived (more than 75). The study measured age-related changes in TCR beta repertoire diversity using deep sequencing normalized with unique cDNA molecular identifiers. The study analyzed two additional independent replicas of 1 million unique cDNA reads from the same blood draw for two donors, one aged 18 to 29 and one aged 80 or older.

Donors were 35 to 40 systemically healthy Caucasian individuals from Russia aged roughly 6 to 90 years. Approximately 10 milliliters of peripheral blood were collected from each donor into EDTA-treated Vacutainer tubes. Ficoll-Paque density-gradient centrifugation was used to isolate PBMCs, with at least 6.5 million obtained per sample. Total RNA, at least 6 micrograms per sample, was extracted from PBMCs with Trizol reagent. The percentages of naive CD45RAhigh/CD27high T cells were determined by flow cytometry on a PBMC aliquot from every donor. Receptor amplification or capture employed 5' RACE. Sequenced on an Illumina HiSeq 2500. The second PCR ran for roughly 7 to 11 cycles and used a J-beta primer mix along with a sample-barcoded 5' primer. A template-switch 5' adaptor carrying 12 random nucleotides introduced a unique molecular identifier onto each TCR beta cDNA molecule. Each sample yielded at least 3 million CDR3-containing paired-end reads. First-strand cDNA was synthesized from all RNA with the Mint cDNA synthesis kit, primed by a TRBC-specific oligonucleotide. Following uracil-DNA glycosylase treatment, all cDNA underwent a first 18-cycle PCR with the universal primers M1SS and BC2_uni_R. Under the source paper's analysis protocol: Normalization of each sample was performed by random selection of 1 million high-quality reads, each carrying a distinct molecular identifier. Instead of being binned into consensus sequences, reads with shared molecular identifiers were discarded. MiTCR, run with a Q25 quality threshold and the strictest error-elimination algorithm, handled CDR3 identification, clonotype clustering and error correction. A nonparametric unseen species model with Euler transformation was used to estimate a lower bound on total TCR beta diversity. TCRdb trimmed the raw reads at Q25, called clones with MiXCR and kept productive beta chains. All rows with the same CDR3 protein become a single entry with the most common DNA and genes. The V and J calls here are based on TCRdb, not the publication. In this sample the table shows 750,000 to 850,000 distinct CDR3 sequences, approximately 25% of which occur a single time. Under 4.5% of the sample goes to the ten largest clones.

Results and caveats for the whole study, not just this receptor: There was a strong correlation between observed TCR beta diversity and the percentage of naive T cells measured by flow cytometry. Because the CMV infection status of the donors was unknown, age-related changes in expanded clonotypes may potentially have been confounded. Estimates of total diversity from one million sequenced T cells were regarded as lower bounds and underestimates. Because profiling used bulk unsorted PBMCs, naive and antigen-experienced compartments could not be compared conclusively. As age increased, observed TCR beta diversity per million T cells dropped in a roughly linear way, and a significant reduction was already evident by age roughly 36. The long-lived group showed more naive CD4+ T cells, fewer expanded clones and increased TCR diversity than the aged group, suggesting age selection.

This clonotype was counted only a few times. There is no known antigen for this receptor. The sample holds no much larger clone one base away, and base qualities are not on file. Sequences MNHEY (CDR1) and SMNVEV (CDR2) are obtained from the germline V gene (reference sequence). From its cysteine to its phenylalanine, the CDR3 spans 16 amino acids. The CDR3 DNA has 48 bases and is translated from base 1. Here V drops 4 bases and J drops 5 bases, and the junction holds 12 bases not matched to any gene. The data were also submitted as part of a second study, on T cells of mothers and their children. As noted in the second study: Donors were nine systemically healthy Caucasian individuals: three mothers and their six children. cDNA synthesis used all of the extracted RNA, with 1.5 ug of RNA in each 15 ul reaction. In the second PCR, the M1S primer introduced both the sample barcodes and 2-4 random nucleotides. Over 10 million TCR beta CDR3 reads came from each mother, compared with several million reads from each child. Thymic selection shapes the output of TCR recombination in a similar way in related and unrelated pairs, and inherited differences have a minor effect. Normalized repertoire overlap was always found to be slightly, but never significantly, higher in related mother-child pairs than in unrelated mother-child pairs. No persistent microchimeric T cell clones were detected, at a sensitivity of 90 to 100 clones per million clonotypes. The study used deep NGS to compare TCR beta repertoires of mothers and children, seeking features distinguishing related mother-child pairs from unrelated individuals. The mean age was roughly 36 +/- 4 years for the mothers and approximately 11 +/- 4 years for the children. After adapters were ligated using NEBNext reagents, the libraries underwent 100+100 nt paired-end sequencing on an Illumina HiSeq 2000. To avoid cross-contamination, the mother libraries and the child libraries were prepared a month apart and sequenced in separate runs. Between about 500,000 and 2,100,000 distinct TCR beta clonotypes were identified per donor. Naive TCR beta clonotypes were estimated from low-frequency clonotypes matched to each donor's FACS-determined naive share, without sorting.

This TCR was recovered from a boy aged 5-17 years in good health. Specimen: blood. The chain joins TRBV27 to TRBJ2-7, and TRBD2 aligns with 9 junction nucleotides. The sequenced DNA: TGTGCCAGCAGTTCAGTGGACCTGGGACTAGCTCACGAGCAGTACTTC. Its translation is CASSSVDLGLAHEQYF.